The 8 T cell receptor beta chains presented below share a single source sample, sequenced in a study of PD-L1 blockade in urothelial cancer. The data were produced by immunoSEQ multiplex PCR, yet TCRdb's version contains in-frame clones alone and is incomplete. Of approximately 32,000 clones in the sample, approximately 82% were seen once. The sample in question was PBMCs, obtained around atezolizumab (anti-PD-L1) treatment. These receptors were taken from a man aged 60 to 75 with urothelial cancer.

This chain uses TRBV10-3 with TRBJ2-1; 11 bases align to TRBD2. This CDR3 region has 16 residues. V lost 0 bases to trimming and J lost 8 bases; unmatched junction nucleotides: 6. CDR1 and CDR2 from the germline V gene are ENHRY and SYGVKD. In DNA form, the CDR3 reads TGTGCCATCAGTGAGTCGGGGACTAGCGGTTTCGATGAGCAGTTCTTC. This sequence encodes CAISESGTSGFDEQFF.

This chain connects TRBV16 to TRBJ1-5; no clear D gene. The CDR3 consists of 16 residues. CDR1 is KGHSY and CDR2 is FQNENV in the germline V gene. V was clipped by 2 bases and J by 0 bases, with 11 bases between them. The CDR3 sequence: CASSQILQSSNQPQHF. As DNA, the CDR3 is TGTGCCAGCAGCCAAATCCTCCAGTCTAGCAATCAGCCCCAGCATTTT.

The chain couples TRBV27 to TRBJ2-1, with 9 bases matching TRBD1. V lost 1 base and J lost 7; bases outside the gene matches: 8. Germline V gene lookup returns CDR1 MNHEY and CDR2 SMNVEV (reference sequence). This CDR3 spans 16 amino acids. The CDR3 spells CASSLWGQGSQNEQFF. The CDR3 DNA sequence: TGTGCCAGCAGTTTATGGGGACAGGGCTCGCAAAATGAGCAGTTCTTC.

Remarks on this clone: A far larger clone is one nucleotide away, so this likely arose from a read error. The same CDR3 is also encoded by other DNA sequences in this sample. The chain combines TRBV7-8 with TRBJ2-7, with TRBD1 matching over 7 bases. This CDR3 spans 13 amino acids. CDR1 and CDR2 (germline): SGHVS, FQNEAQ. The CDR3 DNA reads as TGCGCCAGCAGCCAACGGACAGGCCGCGAGCAGTACTTC. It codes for CASSQRTGREQYF.

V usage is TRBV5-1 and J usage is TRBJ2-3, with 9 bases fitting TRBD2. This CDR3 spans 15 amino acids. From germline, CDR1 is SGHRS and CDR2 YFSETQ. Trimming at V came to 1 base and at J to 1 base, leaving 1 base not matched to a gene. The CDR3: CASSLWTSGTDTQYF. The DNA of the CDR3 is TGCGCCAGCAGCTTGTGGACTAGCGGCACAGATACGCAGTATTTT.

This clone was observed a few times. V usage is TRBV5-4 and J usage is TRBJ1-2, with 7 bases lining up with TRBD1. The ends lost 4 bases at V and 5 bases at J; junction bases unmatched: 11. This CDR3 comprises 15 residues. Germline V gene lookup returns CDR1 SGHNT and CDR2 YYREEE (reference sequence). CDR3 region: CASSNGQAIQYGYTF. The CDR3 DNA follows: TGTGCCAGCAGCAACGGACAGGCCATACAGTATGGCTACACCTTC.

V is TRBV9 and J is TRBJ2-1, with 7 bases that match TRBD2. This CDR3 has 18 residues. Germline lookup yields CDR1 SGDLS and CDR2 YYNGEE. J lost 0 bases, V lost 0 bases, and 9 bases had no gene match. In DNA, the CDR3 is TGTGCCAGCAGCGTAGGGGCTAGAGCGGGGTACTCCTACAATGAGCAGTTCTTC. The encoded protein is CASSVGARAGYSYNEQFF.

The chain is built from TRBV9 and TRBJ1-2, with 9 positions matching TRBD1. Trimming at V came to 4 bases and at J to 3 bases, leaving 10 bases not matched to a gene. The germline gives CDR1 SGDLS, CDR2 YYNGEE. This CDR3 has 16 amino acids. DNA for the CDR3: TGTGCCAGCAGCTTCCGTCGGACAGGGGTGGACTATGGCTACACCTTC. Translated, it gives CASSFRRTGVDYGYTF.